The T cell receptor (beta chain) described here comes from a study of T-cell memory formation after mild COVID-19. General observations from the study: A second wave of clones peaked on day 37, and their SARS-CoV-2 specificity went unconfirmed.

This clonotype has a handful of counts. Its antigen is still unknown. Barcoded TCR alpha and TCR beta cDNA libraries with UMIs came from 5'RACE using constant-segment primers. MiXCR was run by TCRdb on the 5' RACE reads, yielding one entry per CDR3 protein. The repertoire holds around 260,000 distinct CDR3 sequences, 16% seen once, with 20% to 25% in the top ten. Trimming cost V 0 bases and J 0 bases; bases outside gene matches: 3. This CDR3 region has 16 residues. The germline gives CDR1 MNHEY, CDR2 SVGEGT. Sequencing input: PBMCs or a T cell subset sorted from them (not recorded which). The receptor was derived from a young man who had mild COVID-19 (a few samples of this study predate the infection). Cell type and time point are not known. V usage is TRBV6-2 or TRBV6-3 and J usage is TRBJ2-3, with 7 bases lining up with TRBD2. The CDR3 DNA reads TGTGCCAGCAGTTACTCACTAGCGCTTAGCACAGATACGCAGTATTTT. As protein: CASSYSLALSTDTQYF.